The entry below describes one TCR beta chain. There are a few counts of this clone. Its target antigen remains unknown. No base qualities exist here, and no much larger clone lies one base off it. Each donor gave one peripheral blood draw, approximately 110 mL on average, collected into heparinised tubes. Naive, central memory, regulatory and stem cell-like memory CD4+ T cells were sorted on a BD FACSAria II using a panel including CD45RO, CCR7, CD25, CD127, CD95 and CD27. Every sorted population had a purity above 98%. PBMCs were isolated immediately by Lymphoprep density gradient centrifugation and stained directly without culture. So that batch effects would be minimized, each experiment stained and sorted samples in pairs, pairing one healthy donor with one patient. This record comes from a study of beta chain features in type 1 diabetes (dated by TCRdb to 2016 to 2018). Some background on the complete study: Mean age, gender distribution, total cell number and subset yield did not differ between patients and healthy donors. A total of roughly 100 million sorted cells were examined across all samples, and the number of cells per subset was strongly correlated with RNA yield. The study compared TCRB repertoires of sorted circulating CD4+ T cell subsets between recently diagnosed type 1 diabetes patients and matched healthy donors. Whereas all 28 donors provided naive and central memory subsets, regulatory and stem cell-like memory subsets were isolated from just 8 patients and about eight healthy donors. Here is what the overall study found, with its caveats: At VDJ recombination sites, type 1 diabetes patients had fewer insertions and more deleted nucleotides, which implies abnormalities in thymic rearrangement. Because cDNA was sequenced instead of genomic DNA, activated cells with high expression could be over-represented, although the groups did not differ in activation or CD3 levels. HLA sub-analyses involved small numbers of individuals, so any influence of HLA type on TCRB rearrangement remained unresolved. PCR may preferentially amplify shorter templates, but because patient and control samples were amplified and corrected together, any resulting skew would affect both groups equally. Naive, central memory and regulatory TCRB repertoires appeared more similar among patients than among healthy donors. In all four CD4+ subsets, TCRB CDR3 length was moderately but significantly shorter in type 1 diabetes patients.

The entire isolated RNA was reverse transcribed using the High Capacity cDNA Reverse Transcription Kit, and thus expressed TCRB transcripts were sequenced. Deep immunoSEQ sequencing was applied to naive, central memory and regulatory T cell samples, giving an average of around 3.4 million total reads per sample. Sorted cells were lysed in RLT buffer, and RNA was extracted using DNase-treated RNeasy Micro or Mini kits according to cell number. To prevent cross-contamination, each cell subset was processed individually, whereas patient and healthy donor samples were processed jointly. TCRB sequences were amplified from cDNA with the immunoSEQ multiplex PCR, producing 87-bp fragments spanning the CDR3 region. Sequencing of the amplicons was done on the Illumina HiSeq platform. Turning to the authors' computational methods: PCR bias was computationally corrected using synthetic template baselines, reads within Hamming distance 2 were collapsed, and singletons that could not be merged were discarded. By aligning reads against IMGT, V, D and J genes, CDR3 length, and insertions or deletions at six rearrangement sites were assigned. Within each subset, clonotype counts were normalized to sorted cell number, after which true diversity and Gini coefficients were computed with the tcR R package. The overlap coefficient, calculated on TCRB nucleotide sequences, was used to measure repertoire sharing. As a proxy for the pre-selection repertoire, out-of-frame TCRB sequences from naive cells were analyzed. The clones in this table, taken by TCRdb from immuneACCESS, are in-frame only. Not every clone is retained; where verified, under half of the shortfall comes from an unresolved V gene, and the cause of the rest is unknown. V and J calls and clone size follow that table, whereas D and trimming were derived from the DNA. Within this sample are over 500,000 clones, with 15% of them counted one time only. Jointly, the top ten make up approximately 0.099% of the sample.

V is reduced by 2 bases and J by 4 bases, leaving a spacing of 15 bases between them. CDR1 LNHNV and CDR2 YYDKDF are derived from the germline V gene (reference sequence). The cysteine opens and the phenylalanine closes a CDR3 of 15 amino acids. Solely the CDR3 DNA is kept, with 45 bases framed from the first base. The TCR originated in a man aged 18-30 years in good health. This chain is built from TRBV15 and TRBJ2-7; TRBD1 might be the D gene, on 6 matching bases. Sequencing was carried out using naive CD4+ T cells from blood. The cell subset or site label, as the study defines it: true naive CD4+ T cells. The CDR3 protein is CATSRLRDNRYEQYF. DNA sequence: TGTGCCACCAGCAGACTCCGGGACAATAGATACGAGCAGTACTTC.